One sample yielded the 11 T cell receptor beta chains listed below, sequenced in a study of blood T cell repertoires in COVID-19. Libraries were prepared by immunoSEQ multiplex PCR; TCRdb keeps only in-frame clonotypes and omits some of them. The data contain about 240,000 clones, approximately 83% of them singletons. The sequenced sample was PBMCs or T cells enriched from blood (not recorded which). The receptors come from a woman aged 40 to 55 with acute COVID-19.

The chain carries TRBV27 and TRBJ2-7; D is possibly TRBD1 (6 bases). The germline CDR1 and CDR2 sequences are MNHEY and SMNVEV (reference sequence). Trimming shortened V by 0 bases and J by 3 bases, and 12 bases separated the two germline ends. This CDR3 comprises 15 residues. The CDR3 DNA sequence: TGTGCCAGCAGTTTATCTTCGGGACACTTCTACGAGCAGTACTTC. It codes for CASSLSSGHFYEQYF.

V is TRBV5-4 and J is TRBJ1-2; 7 bases map to TRBD1. The CDR3 is 14 amino acids. The germline gives CDR1 SGHNT, CDR2 YYREEE (reference sequence). The J segment lost 4 bases and the V segment lost 0 bases, leaving 3 bases of the junction unmatched. The CDR3 sequence is CASSLGDRSYGYTF. The CDR3 DNA is TGTGCCAGCAGCTTGGGGGACAGATCCTATGGCTACACCTTC.

The chain is built from TRBV6-6 and TRBJ2-5; a possible D gene is TRBD1 (6 bases). Germline V gene sequence: CDR1 MNHNY, CDR2 SVGAGI (reference sequence). Trimming stripped 8 bases from V and 5 bases from J, with 18 bases between. The CDR3 is 14 amino acids. CDR3 in DNA: TGTGCCAGCCTTGGGGGCAGGGAAATTGAGACCCAGTACTTC. Its translation is CASLGGREIETQYF.

The chain joins TRBV9 to TRBJ1-6; D may be TRBD1 (5 bases). The V gene's germline CDR1 is SGDLS and CDR2 YYNGEE. The V end lost 3 bases, the J end lost 7 bases, and 8 bases lay between the germline ends. The CDR3 is 13 residues long. The CDR3 loop reads CASSDGGNSPLHF. The CDR3 region has the DNA TGTGCCAGCAGCGACGGGGGGAATTCACCCCTCCACTTT.

The count of this clone is one. J is TRBJ2-1 and V is TRBV14; 9 bases fit TRBD1. The CDR3 sequence is 17 residues long. Trimming removed 2 bases from V and 1 base from J; junction bases left unmatched: 6. Germline-derived CDR1 and CDR2 are SGHDN and FVKESK. In nucleotides, the CDR3 is TGTGCCAGCAGCCAACTGGACAGGGGAGTATCCTACAATGAGCAGTTCTTC. This sequence encodes CASSQLDRGVSYNEQFF.

Concerning this clone itself: Compared with germline, one end of the junction differs, possibly owing to a read error. V and J are TRBV7-3 and TRBJ2-7; unclear D gene. The germline CDR1 and CDR2 sequences are SGHTA and FQGTGA. The CDR3 is made up of 9 amino acids. The CDR3 loop is CASSLSRNF. CDR3 nucleotides: TGTGCCAGCAGCTTAAGCAGGAACTTC.

The V gene is TRBV5-1, the J gene TRBJ2-5, with no clear D. The V end lost 0 bases, the J end lost 0 bases, and 12 bases lay between the germline ends. The CDR3 contains 16 residues. Per germline, CDR1 SGHRS and CDR2 YFSETQ. CDR3 bases: TGCGCCAGCAGCTTGGAAACAGCTGCGTACCAAGAGACCCAGTACTTC. Its protein product is CASSLETAAYQETQYF.

The rearrangement joins TRBV10-3 to TRBJ2-2, with 8 positions matching TRBD2. CDR3 length: 15 residues. Germline V lookup: CDR1 ENHRY, CDR2 SYGVKD. Germline trimming cut 5 bases from V and 5 bases from J; bases unmatched to any gene: 7. This CDR3 is CAISSGTSWTGELFF. The DNA for the CDR3 is TGTGCCATCAGTTCCGGGACTAGTTGGACCGGGGAGCTGTTTTTT.

J is TRBJ1-5 and V is TRBV6-6; D possibly corresponds to TRBD1 (6 bases). Germline CDR1 MNHNY, CDR2 SVGAGI (reference sequence). The V end was cut by 5 bases, the J end by 4 bases, with 12 bases between. This CDR3 is 14 amino acids long. The DNA for the CDR3 is TGTGCCAGCAGTACGGACAGCCTAAATCAGCCCCAGCATTTT. Translating gives CASSTDSLNQPQHF.

The chain links TRBV5-4 to TRBJ2-3; perhaps TRBD2 as D (6 bases). V lost 3 bases and J lost 2, with 10 bases in between. This CDR3 has 14 residues. Germline-derived CDR1 and CDR2 are SGHNT and YYREEE (reference sequence). Here the CDR3 DNA reads TGTGCCAGCAGCTGGACTACCAACACAGATACGCAGTATTTT. Translation gives CASSWTTNTDTQYF.

The rearrangement uses TRBV5-6 and TRBJ1-6; 7 positions agree with TRBD1. J gave up 7 bases and V 2 bases, and 6 bases lay outside the gene matches. This CDR3 has 15 residues. The germline gives CDR1 SGHDT, CDR2 YYEEEE. The CDR3 DNA follows: TGTGCCAGCAGCTTTGTGAACAGGGGCAATTCACCCCTCCACTTT. This sequence encodes CASSFVNRGNSPLHF.